This TCR beta chain originates from a study of blood T cell repertoires in COVID-19. Study-wide context: From T cells, B-cell-depleted T cells, or PBMCs came the material, which was cDNA or gDNA.

In the study's own analysis: Using reference gene primer amplification, nucleated cell counts were estimated. This table comes from immunoSEQ multiplex PCR, and its TCRdb copy is limited to in-frame clones, with some not included. The V and J calls and clone size come from that table; D and trimming were worked out from the DNA. The profile shows around 270,000 clones, about 91% of them singletons. Germline V gene sequence: CDR1 KGHDR, CDR2 SFDVKD. This CDR3 contains 15 residues. The germline V and J ends were trimmed by 9 bases and 5 bases, with 21 bases remaining between them. The V and J genes are TRBV24-1 and TRBJ2-5, with D possibly TRBD2 on 7 matching bases. Sequences were obtained from peripheral blood. The sequence was obtained from a person under 35 with COVID-19, enrolled during active disease. The CDR3 DNA reads TGTGCCACCGGGAACGGGGGGCTGCTTGAGGAGACCCAGTACTTC. It specifies CATGNGGLLEETQYF.